Listed below are T cell receptor beta chains from one sample, sequenced in a study of blood T cell repertoires in COVID-19. Clones were read by immunoSEQ multiplex PCR, and TCRdb kept only the in-frame ones, dropping some. This sample has under 250,000 clones; over 80% occur once, and the top ten carry roughly 3%. The sequencing input was peripheral blood. All receptors derive from a man between 25 and 39 years old with COVID-19, enrolled during active disease. CDR3s include the opening cysteine and the closing phenylalanine or tryptophan. A D gene is named only where the DNA matches it firmly. Clone sizes are given selectively: once, few, many, or a class where the clone is expanded.

J gene: TRBJ2-7; D gene: -; V gene: TRBV12-1; clone size: -; CDR3 DNA: TGTGCCAGCAGCTTTTGTTTACGAGCGGGAGGCCTCAATTCCTACGAGCAGTACTTC; CDR3 protein: CASSFCLRAGGLNSYEQYF
J gene: TRBJ2-7; D gene: TRBD1; V gene: TRBV6-5; clone size: few; CDR3 DNA: TGTGCCAGCAGGTACACTTTACGGACAGGGATCCACGAGCAGTACTTC; CDR3 protein: CASRYTLRTGIHEQYF
J gene: TRBJ1-2; D gene: -; V gene: TRBV3-1/TRBV3-2; clone size: -; CDR3 DNA: TGTGCCAGCAGTTCCCTCTATGGCTACACCTTC; CDR3 protein: CASSSLYGYTF
J gene: TRBJ1-5; D gene: -; V gene: TRBV19; clone size: -; CDR3 DNA: TGTGCCAGTACCCCTTTCGGAGGAAGGTATAGCAATCAGCCCCAGCATTTT; CDR3 protein: CASTPFGGRYSNQPQHF
J gene: TRBJ2-2; D gene: -; V gene: TRBV19; clone size: -; CDR3 DNA: TGTGCCAGTAGTTTCTACTTACAGGGTTACACCGGGGAGCTGTTTTTT; CDR3 protein: CASSFYLQGYTGELFF
J gene: TRBJ1-4; D gene: -; V gene: TRBV4-2; clone size: -; CDR3 DNA: TGTGCCAGCAGCCCCCGACAGACGAACGGGGGGACTGAAAAACTGTTTTTT; CDR3 protein: CASSPRQTNGGTEKLFF
J gene: TRBJ1-6; D gene: TRBD1; V gene: TRBV10-3; clone size: -; CDR3 DNA: TGTGCCATCAACCGACAGGGTGGGAATTCACCCCTCCACTTT; CDR3 protein: CAINRQGGNSPLHF
J gene: TRBJ1-5; D gene: TRBD1; V gene: TRBV7-2; clone size: -; CDR3 DNA: TGTGCCAGCAGCTCCGACAGGGCTGGCAATCAGCCCCAGCATTTT; CDR3 protein: CASSSDRAGNQPQHF
J gene: TRBJ1-1; D gene: TRBD1; V gene: TRBV7-9; clone size: -; CDR3 DNA: TGTGCCAGCAGCCCATCGACAGGGCTGGCTTTCTTT; CDR3 protein: CASSPSTGLAFF
J gene: TRBJ2-1; D gene: TRBD2; V gene: TRBV7-2; clone size: -; CDR3 DNA: TGTGCCAGCAGCTTAGCTAGCGGGGGAAGAATGGAGCAGTTCTTC; CDR3 protein: CASSLASGGRMEQFF
J gene: TRBJ1-6; D gene: TRBD1; V gene: TRBV6-5; clone size: -; CDR3 DNA: TGTGCCAGCAGGCCCGGGACAGGGGGCTATTCACCCCTCCACTTT; CDR3 protein: CASRPGTGGYSPLHF
J gene: TRBJ2-5; D gene: TRBD2; V gene: TRBV5-4; clone size: -; CDR3 DNA: TGTGCCAGCAGCCCGCGGGGACTAGCGGGAGGGGAGACCCAGTACTTC; CDR3 protein: CASSPRGLAGGETQYF
J gene: TRBJ1-1; D gene: -; V gene: TRBV6-2/TRBV6-3; clone size: -; CDR3 DNA: TGTGCCAGCAGCCCTACCCAACTACAGGCCCGGTTAGGCACTGAAGCTTTCTTT; CDR3 protein: CASSPTQLQARLGTEAFF
J gene: TRBJ1-5; D gene: -; V gene: TRBV15; clone size: -; CDR3 DNA: TGTGCCACCAGCAGATGGCAGGGGAAATTGCCCCAGCATTTT; CDR3 protein: CATSRWQGKLPQHF
J gene: TRBJ1-2; D gene: -; V gene: TRBV6-1; clone size: few; CDR3 DNA: TGTGCCAGCAGTGAAAATATAGCCCGGGAGGATGGCTACACCTTC; CDR3 protein: CASSENIAREDGYTF
J gene: TRBJ1-1; D gene: -; V gene: TRBV4-2; clone size: -; CDR3 DNA: TGTGCCAGCAGCCAAATAAGCAGGGAAAACACTGAAGCTTTCTTT; CDR3 protein: CASSQISRENTEAFF
J gene: TRBJ1-2; D gene: -; V gene: TRBV19; clone size: -; CDR3 DNA: TGTGCCAGTAGGGCAGGGATTAACTATGGCTACACCTTC; CDR3 protein: CASRAGINYGYTF
J gene: TRBJ2-3; D gene: -; V gene: TRBV10-2; clone size: -; CDR3 DNA: TGCGCCAGCAGTGGTGGAGGCCCCGTCGGTCCAGATACGCAGTATTTT; CDR3 protein: CASSGGGPVGPDTQYF
J gene: TRBJ2-1; D gene: TRBD1; V gene: TRBV5-8; clone size: -; CDR3 DNA: TGTGCCAGCGGACAGGGGGACTACAATGAGCAGTTCTTC; CDR3 protein: CASGQGDYNEQFF
J gene: TRBJ2-7; D gene: -; V gene: TRBV6-5; clone size: -; CDR3 DNA: TGTGCCAGCACGGGGCAGGGGAACTACGAGCAGTACTTC; CDR3 protein: CASTGQGNYEQYF
J gene: TRBJ1-5; D gene: -; V gene: TRBV6-5; clone size: -; CDR3 DNA: TGTGCCAGCAGCCCCCGGGGGGGAGGACAGCCCCAGCATTTT; CDR3 protein: CASSPRGGGQPQHF
J gene: TRBJ2-2; D gene: TRBD1; V gene: TRBV4-3; clone size: -; CDR3 DNA: TGCGCCAGCAGCCAAGAAGGGACAGGGTCAGTCGTCGGGGAGCTGTTTTTT; CDR3 protein: CASSQEGTGSVVGELFF
J gene: TRBJ1-1; D gene: -; V gene: TRBV6-2/TRBV6-3; clone size: -; CDR3 DNA: TGTGCCAGCAGCCTCAGGAAGGCGGGGAACACTGAAGCTTTCTTT; CDR3 protein: CASSLRKAGNTEAFF
J gene: TRBJ1-1; D gene: -; V gene: TRBV5-1; clone size: -; CDR3 DNA: TGCGCCAGCAGCTTGCAAGGACTCAAGAACACTGAAGCTTTCTTT; CDR3 protein: CASSLQGLKNTEAFF
J gene: TRBJ2-1; D gene: -; V gene: TRBV7-2; clone size: -; CDR3 DNA: TGTGCCAGCAGCTGGCAGAGGAGGTATGAGCAGTTCTTC; CDR3 protein: CASSWQRRYEQFF
J gene: TRBJ1-5; D gene: -; V gene: TRBV6-5; clone size: -; CDR3 DNA: TGTGCCAGCAGTTACTCTTGGACAACAGGTCAGCCCCAGCATTTT; CDR3 protein: CASSYSWTTGQPQHF
J gene: TRBJ2-1; D gene: TRBD1; V gene: TRBV11-3; clone size: -; CDR3 DNA: TGTGCCAGCAGCCAGGGACAGGGGTCTGGGAATGAGCAGTTCTTC; CDR3 protein: CASSQGQGSGNEQFF
J gene: TRBJ2-3; D gene: TRBD1; V gene: TRBV27; clone size: -; CDR3 DNA: TGTGCCAGCAGGATCCCGACAGGGGGCCTAGATACGCAGTATTTT; CDR3 protein: CASRIPTGGLDTQYF
J gene: TRBJ2-1; D gene: TRBD1; V gene: TRBV7-3; clone size: -; CDR3 DNA: TGTGCCAGCAGCCCCCGACAGGGCCGTAGAAATGAGCAGTTCTTC; CDR3 protein: CASSPRQGRRNEQFF
J gene: TRBJ2-3; D gene: TRBD2; V gene: TRBV6-1; clone size: -; CDR3 DNA: TGTGCCAGCAGTGAAGGGGTAGCGGGGAGCACAGATACGCAGTATTTT; CDR3 protein: CASSEGVAGSTDTQYF
J gene: TRBJ2-1; D gene: -; V gene: TRBV3-1/TRBV3-2; clone size: -; CDR3 DNA: TGTGCCAGCAGCCAATTCCCGAACAGCTACAATGAGCAGTTCTTC; CDR3 protein: CASSQFPNSYNEQFF
J gene: TRBJ1-3; D gene: -; V gene: TRBV5-1; clone size: -; CDR3 DNA: TGCGCCAGCAGCCCCTCTCCGGGGGTCTCTGGAAACACCATATATTTT; CDR3 protein: CASSPSPGVSGNTIYF
J gene: TRBJ1-4; D gene: TRBD1; V gene: TRBV6-5; clone size: -; CDR3 DNA: TGTGCCAGCAGTTTTACAGGGGAGAAGGATGAAAAACTGTTTTTT; CDR3 protein: CASSFTGEKDEKLFF